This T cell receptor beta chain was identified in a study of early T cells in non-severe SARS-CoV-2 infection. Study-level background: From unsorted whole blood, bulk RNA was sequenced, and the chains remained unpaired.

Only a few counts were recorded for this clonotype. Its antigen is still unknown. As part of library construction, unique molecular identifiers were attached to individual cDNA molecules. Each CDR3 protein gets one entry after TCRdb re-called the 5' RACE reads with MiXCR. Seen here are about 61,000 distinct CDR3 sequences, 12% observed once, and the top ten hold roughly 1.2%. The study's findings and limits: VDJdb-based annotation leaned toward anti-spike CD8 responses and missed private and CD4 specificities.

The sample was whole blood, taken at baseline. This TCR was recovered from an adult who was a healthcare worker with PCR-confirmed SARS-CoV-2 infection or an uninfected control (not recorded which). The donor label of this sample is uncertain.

CDR3 amino acids: CASSLRQGFNSPLHF. The CDR3 region has the DNA TGTGCCAGCAGTTTACGACAGGGGTTTAATTCACCCCTCCACTTT. The V gene is TRBV12-3 or TRBV12-4, the J gene TRBJ1-6; 8 positions match TRBD1. This CDR3 spans 15 amino acids. With 2 bases clipped from V and 6 bases from J, the junction kept 3 bases outside the gene matches.